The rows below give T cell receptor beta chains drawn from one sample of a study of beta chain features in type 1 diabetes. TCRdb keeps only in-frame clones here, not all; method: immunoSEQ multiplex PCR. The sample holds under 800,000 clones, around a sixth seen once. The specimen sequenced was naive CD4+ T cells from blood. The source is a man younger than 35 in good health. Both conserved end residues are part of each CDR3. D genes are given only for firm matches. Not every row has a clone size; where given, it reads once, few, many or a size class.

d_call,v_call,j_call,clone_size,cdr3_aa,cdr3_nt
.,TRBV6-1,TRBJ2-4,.,CASSGGMEVAKNIQYF,TGTGCCAGCAGTGGGGGGATGGAGGTGGCCAAAAACATTCAGTACTTC
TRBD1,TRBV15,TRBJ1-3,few,CATSRTSQGLSGNTIYF,TGTGCCACCAGCAGGACTTCACAGGGGCTCTCTGGAAACACCATATATTTT
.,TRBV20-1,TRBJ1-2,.,CSATRTFGYTF,TGCAGTGCTACCCGGACATTCGGCTACACCTTC
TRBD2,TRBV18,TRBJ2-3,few,CASSSGTSGGGTDTQYF,TGTGCCAGCTCTTCCGGGACTAGCGGAGGGGGCACAGATACGCAGTATTTT
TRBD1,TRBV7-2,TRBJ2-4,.,CASSPGQGGKNIQYF,TGTGCCAGCAGCCCGGGACAGGGAGGCAAAAACATTCAGTACTTC
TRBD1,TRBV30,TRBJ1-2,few,CAWSLSQGGGYTF,TGTGCCTGGAGTCTCTCCCAGGGGGGTGGCTACACCTTC
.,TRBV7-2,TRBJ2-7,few,CASSGHRVSYEQYF,TGTGCCAGCAGCGGACACAGGGTATCCTACGAGCAGTACTTC
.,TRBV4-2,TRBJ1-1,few,CASSQDRWMGAFF,TGTGCCAGCAGCCAAGATAGGTGGATGGGGGCTTTCTTT
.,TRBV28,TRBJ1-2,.,CASRFRTVPYGYTF,TGTGCCAGCAGGTTCCGGACAGTGCCATATGGCTACACCTTC
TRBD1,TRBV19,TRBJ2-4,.,CASSSGGSLPKDIQYF,TGTGCCAGTAGTTCAGGGGGAAGTCTCCCCAAAGACATTCAGTACTTC
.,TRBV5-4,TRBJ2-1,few,CATYVMANSYNEQFF,TGTGCCACGTACGTTATGGCAAACTCCTACAATGAGCAGTTCTTC
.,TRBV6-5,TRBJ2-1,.,CASSYSGGNYNEQFF,TGTGCCAGCAGTTACTCGGGGGGCAATTACAATGAGCAGTTCTTC
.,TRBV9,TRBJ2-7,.,CASSVHGSGTSLLEQYF,TGTGCCAGCAGCGTTCACGGAAGCGGGACAAGCCTACTAGAGCAGTACTTC
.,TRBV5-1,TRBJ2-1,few,CASSLSVDEQFF,TGCGCCAGCAGCTTGTCGGTCGATGAGCAGTTCTTC
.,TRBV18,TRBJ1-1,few,CASSPPGSTEAFF,TGTGCCAGCTCACCTCCAGGGTCCACTGAAGCTTTCTTT
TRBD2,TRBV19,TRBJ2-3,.,CASSRVASGRSSTDTQYF,TGTGCCAGTAGCAGAGTCGCTAGCGGGAGGTCTAGCACAGATACGCAGTATTTT
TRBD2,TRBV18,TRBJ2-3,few,CASSPRASGAGDTQYF,TGTGCCAGCTCACCACGGGCTAGCGGGGCTGGGGATACGCAGTATTTT
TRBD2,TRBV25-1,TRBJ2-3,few,CASSPIAGGLTDTQYF,TGTGCCAGCAGTCCAATAGCGGGAGGACTCACAGATACGCAGTATTTT
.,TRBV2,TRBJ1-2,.,CASIANYGYTF,TGTGCCAGCATAGCTAACTATGGCTACACCTTC
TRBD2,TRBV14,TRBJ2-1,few,CASSQGIPGLAKHEQFF,TGTGCCAGCAGCCAAGGAATACCGGGACTAGCGAAGCATGAGCAGTTCTTC
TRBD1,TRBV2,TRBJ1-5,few,CASRADRVGNQPQHF,TGTGCCAGCAGGGCAGACAGGGTGGGCAATCAGCCCCAGCATTTT
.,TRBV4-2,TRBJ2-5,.,CASSLAWETQYF,TGTGCCAGCAGCCTCGCGTGGGAGACCCAGTACTTC
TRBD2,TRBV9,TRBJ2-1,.,CASSGRLAGEVINEQFF,TGTGCCAGCAGCGGACGACTAGCGGGAGAAGTGATAAATGAGCAGTTCTTC
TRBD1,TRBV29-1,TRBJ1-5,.,CSVTLQGTIQPQHF,TGCAGCGTGACCCTACAGGGGACCATACAGCCCCAGCATTTT
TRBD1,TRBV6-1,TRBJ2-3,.,CAIAGTVGQHTQYF,TGTGCCATCGCCGGGACAGTTGGGCAACATACGCAGTATTTT
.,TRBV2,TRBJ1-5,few,CASTGVYSNQPQHF,TGTGCCAGCACTGGGGTTTATAGCAATCAGCCCCAGCATTTT
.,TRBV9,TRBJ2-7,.,CASSRVAVAGAPYEQYF,TGTGCCAGCAGCCGCGTAGCGGTGGCAGGGGCCCCCTACGAGCAGTACTTC
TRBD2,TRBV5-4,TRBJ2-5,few,CASTSTASRGRAAETQYF,TGTGCCAGCACCTCAACAGCTTCTCGCGGGAGGGCCGCAGAGACCCAGTACTTC
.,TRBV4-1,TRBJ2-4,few,CASSQVGGLVKNIQYF,TGCGCCAGCAGCCAAGTCGGGGGGCTGGTCAAAAACATTCAGTACTTC
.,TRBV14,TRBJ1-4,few,CASSQRDIGNEKLFF,TGTGCCAGCAGCCAGCGGGACATTGGAAATGAAAAACTGTTTTTT
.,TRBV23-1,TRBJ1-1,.,CASTRGDLDTEAFF,TGCGCCAGCACTCGGGGGGATCTGGACACTGAAGCTTTCTTT
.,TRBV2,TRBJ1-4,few,CASSWGLKEKLFF,TGTGCCAGCAGCTGGGGGCTAAAGGAAAAACTGTTTTTT
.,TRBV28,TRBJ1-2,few,CASRENVGYGYTF,TGTGCCAGCAGGGAGAATGTCGGGTATGGCTACACCTTC
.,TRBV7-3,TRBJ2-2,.,CASSLYPPSGANTGELFF,TGTGCCAGCAGCTTGTACCCCCCTTCAGGGGCGAACACCGGGGAGCTGTTTTTT
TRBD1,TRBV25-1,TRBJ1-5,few,CASSEGTDPRPQHF,TGTGCCAGCAGTGAAGGGACAGACCCCCGGCCCCAGCATTTT
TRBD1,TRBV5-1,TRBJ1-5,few,CASSLEGQGSNQPQHF,TGCGCCAGCAGCTTGGAGGGACAGGGGAGCAATCAGCCCCAGCATTTT
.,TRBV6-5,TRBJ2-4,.,CASSYSGRGAKNIQYF,TGTGCCAGCAGTTACTCTGGCAGGGGCGCCAAAAACATTCAGTACTTC
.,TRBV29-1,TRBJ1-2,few,CSVTRAGGLKGGYTF,TGCAGCGTGACCCGAGCTGGGGGTCTGAAGGGGGGCTACACCTTC
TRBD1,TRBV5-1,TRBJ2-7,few,CASRASGTGYEQYF,TGCGCCAGCAGAGCGTCCGGGACAGGCTACGAGCAGTACTTC